This paragraph reports one T cell receptor beta chain. Trimming shortened V by 4 bases and J by 3 bases, and 6 bases separated the two germline ends. Germline CDR1 SQVTM, CDR2 ANQGSEA. The CDR3 length is 12 residues. This sample stems from a study of blood T cells in healthy people across ages. In the study overall: Through template switching, about one barcoded beta molecule was captured per two T cells, as measured in model experiments.

Sample-barcoded 5' priming and a J-beta primer mix drove a second PCR of about 6 to 12 cycles. Researchers report that a template-switch adaptor with 12 random nucleotides tagged each cDNA molecule. Each CDR3 protein gets one entry after TCRdb re-called the 5' RACE reads with MiXCR. The sample gives 450,000 to 700,000 distinct CDR3 sequences, about 26% of which show up once; 18% is in the top ten. The TCR sequence derives from a woman aged 70-85 years in good health. The V call is TRBV29-1, the J call TRBJ2-2; no reliable D call. What was sequenced was blood. CDR3: CSVVRDTGELFF. The CDR3 bases are TGCAGCGTTGTACGGGACACCGGGGAGCTGTTTTTT.